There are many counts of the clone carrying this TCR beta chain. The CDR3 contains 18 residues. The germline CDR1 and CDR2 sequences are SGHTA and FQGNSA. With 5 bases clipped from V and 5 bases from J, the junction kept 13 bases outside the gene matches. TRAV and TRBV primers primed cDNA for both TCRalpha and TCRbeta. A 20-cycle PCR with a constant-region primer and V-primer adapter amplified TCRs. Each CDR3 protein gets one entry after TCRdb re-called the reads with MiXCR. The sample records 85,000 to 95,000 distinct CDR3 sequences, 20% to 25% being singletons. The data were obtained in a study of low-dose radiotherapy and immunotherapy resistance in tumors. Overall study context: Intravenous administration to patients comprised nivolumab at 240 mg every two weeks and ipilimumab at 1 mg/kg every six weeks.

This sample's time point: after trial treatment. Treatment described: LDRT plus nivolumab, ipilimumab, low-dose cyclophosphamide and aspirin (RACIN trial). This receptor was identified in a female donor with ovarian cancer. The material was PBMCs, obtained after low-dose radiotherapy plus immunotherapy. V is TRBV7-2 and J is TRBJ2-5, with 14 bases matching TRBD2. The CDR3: CASSPQQGLAGAVETQYF. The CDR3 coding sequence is TGTGCCAGCAGCCCCCAACAGGGACTAGCGGGAGCGGTGGAGACCCAGTACTTC.